Below are 3 T cell receptor beta chains sequenced from a single sample in a study of CD8 T cells in ankylosing spondylitis. MiXCR, run by TCRdb on the 5' RACE reads, gives a single entry per CDR3 protein. The data show approximately 150,000 distinct CDR3 sequences, under 35% seen once. The sequenced sample consisted of synovial fluid, either unsorted or a sorted T cell fraction (not recorded which). The origin of the receptors is a male donor with ankylosing spondylitis.

The chain joins TRBV20-1 to TRBJ2-2; D unresolved. The germline V gene encodes CDR1 DFQATT and CDR2 SNEGSKA (reference sequence). The CDR3 extends over 13 amino acids. Trimming took 0 bases from V and 6 from J, leaving 8 bases between them. CDR3 region: CSARDSGSGELFF. CDR3 DNA: TGCAGTGCTAGAGATTCAGGATCCGGGGAGCTGTTTTTT.

This clonotype has a handful of counts. The chain combines TRBV7-9 with TRBJ1-5, with TRBD1 as a possible D gene (5 bases). V gave up 5 bases and J gave up 6 bases, with 17 bases separating them. The germline CDR1 and CDR2 sequences are SEHNR and FQNEAQ (reference sequence). This CDR3 has 15 amino acids. This chain's CDR3 is CASSPLGGSAQPQHF. The CDR3 DNA sequence: TGTGCCAGCAGCCCCCTCGGGGGGAGCGCTCAGCCCCAGCATTTT.

The chain is built from TRBV11-2 and TRBJ1-2; D unresolved. Germline CDR1 is SGHAT and CDR2 is FQNNGV. This CDR3 is 15 amino acids long. V was pared by 3 bases and J by 3 bases, with 14 bases between. In DNA, the CDR3 is TGTGCCAGCAGCTTTAACCCCGTGGCAGACTATGGCTACACCTTC. Amino acids: CASSFNPVADYGYTF.